This T cell receptor beta chain was identified during a study of cytomegalovirus exposure and HLA in healthy donors. Study findings and constraints: Analysis performed later found more than 15,000 TCR beta sequences associated with HLA alleles at 0.05 false discovery rate.

A word on this clone: As yet, its antigen is unknown.

The PCR contained 60 Vbeta and 13 Jbeta primers. Data came from immunoSEQ multiplex PCR; TCRdb stores just in-frame clones and leaves some out. The sample holds tens of thousands of clones, approximately 7.6% seen once. Germline trimming cut 6 bases from V and 4 bases from J; bases unmatched to any gene: 6. CDR1 and CDR2 (germline): MNHEY, SVGAGI. The CDR3 is 13 residues long. What was sequenced was PBMCs. The TCR sequence derives from a man aged 45-65 years in good health and CMV-seronegative. V gene TRBV6-5 combines with J gene TRBJ2-7; 7 bases line up with TRBD1. The CDR3 loop reads CASRETGRYEQYF. The CDR3 DNA follows: TGTGCCAGCAGAGAGACAGGGCGGTACGAGCAGTACTTC.